These T cell receptor beta chains were read from a single sample in a study of cytomegalovirus exposure and HLA in healthy donors. Method: immunoSEQ multiplex PCR; TCRdb's copy keeps in-frame clones and lacks some. This repertoire shows fewer than 150,000 clones, approximately 84% found once; its top ten account for just under 30%. Input material: PBMCs. The receptors originated from a man younger than 45 in good health and CMV-seropositive. Both conserved end residues are part of each CDR3. D genes are given only for firm matches. Size is stated for part of the rows, as once, few or many counts, or as a class when the clone is expanded.

abundance: once
j_gene: TRBJ2-3
v_gene: TRBV27
d_gene: .
CDR3aa: CASSFGGSDTQYF
CDR3nt: TGTGCCAGCAGTTTCGGGGGTTCAGATACGCAGTATTTT

abundance: once
j_gene: TRBJ1-3
v_gene: TRBV10-1
d_gene: .
CDR3aa: CASSDGQLGSTIYF
CDR3nt: TGCGCCAGCAGTGACGGCCAACTCGGGAGCACCATATATTTT

abundance: .
j_gene: TRBJ2-7
v_gene: TRBV13
d_gene: .
CDR3aa: CASSLYDKWSEGSGYEQYF
CDR3nt: TGTGCCAGCAGCTTATATGACAAGTGGTCGGAAGGAAGTGGCTACGAGCAGTACTTC

abundance: once
j_gene: TRBJ2-6
v_gene: TRBV5-4
d_gene: .
CDR3aa: CASSPGGVSSGANVLTF
CDR3nt: TGTGCCAGCAGTCCGGGGGGCGTGAGCTCTGGGGCCAACGTCCTGACTTTC

abundance: .
j_gene: TRBJ2-2
v_gene: TRBV15
d_gene: TRBD2
CDR3aa: CATSRGLAGGGGELFF
CDR3nt: TGTGCCACCAGCAGAGGGCTAGCGGGGGGTGGCGGGGAGCTGTTTTTT

abundance: .
j_gene: TRBJ2-1
v_gene: TRBV4-3
d_gene: .
CDR3aa: CASSQSPEGGSSYNEQFF
CDR3nt: TGCGCCAGCAGCCAATCTCCGGAGGGGGGGAGCTCCTACAATGAGCAGTTCTTC

abundance: .
j_gene: TRBJ1-2
v_gene: TRBV6-6
d_gene: .
CDR3aa: CASSPDSYGYTF
CDR3nt: TGTGCCAGCAGCCCAGACAGCTATGGCTACACCTTC

abundance: .
j_gene: TRBJ2-1
v_gene: TRBV5-6
d_gene: TRBD1
CDR3aa: CASSSGQGAYEQFF
CDR3nt: TGTGCCAGCAGCTCGGGACAGGGGGCATATGAGCAGTTCTTC

abundance: .
j_gene: TRBJ1-3
v_gene: TRBV9
d_gene: .
CDR3aa: CASSVAPSGNTIYF
CDR3nt: TGTGCCAGCAGCGTAGCCCCTTCTGGAAACACCATATATTTT

abundance: few
j_gene: TRBJ1-5
v_gene: TRBV2
d_gene: TRBD1
CDR3aa: CATQGDSGNQPQHF
CDR3nt: TGTGCCACGCAGGGGGATAGTGGCAATCAGCCCCAGCATTTT

abundance: .
j_gene: TRBJ2-1
v_gene: TRBV5-8
d_gene: TRBD2
CDR3aa: CASSLTSGAHEQFF
CDR3nt: TGTGCCAGCAGCTTGACTAGCGGAGCCCATGAGCAGTTCTTC

abundance: .
j_gene: TRBJ2-3
v_gene: TRBV7-9
d_gene: TRBD2
CDR3aa: CASSLWASGEDTDTQYF
CDR3nt: TGTGCCAGCAGCTTATGGGCTAGCGGGGAGGACACAGATACGCAGTATTTT

abundance: .
j_gene: TRBJ2-3
v_gene: TRBV5-1
d_gene: TRBD2
CDR3aa: CASSLLPASGGPKPDTQYF
CDR3nt: TGCGCCAGCAGCTTGTTACCGGCTAGCGGGGGTCCAAAGCCAGATACGCAGTATTTT

abundance: .
j_gene: TRBJ2-3
v_gene: TRBV1
d_gene: .
CDR3aa: CTSSQDLASGSRTDTQYF
CDR3nt: TGCACCAGCAGCCAAGATCTTGCTAGCGGGAGTCGCACAGATACGCAGTATTTT

abundance: .
j_gene: TRBJ2-7
v_gene: TRBV5-1
d_gene: TRBD2
CDR3aa: CASSLPSGGAVYEQYF
CDR3nt: TGCGCCAGCAGCTTGCCTAGCGGGGGGGCCGTGTACGAGCAGTACTTC

abundance: .
j_gene: TRBJ2-1
v_gene: TRBV5-1
d_gene: TRBD2
CDR3aa: CASSPPGTSGATNNEQFF
CDR3nt: TGCGCCAGCAGCCCGCCCGGGACTAGCGGGGCTACCAACAATGAGCAGTTCTTC

abundance: .
j_gene: TRBJ1-2
v_gene: TRBV4-3
d_gene: .
CDR3aa: CASSQDSGVNYGYTF
CDR3nt: TGCGCCAGCAGCCAAGATTCAGGGGTGAACTATGGCTACACCTTC

abundance: .
j_gene: TRBJ2-2
v_gene: TRBV7-9
d_gene: TRBD2
CDR3aa: CASSRSSGRNTGELFF
CDR3nt: TGTGCCAGCAGCAGATCTAGCGGGAGAAACACCGGGGAGCTGTTTTTT

abundance: .
j_gene: TRBJ2-3
v_gene: TRBV7-3
d_gene: TRBD2
CDR3aa: CASSPRGEGRTDTQYF
CDR3nt: TGTGCCAGCAGCCCCCGAGGGGAGGGAAGGACAGATACGCAGTATTTT

abundance: .
j_gene: TRBJ1-1
v_gene: TRBV5-6
d_gene: TRBD1
CDR3aa: CASSLPGGNTEAFF
CDR3nt: TGTGCCAGCAGCTTGCCAGGGGGCAACACTGAAGCTTTCTTT

abundance: .
j_gene: TRBJ2-1
v_gene: TRBV7-7
d_gene: TRBD1
CDR3aa: CASSSTGAGYNEQFF
CDR3nt: TGTGCCAGCAGCTCCACAGGGGCAGGGTACAATGAGCAGTTCTTC

abundance: .
j_gene: TRBJ1-2
v_gene: TRBV7-3
d_gene: .
CDR3aa: CASSLNPGDGYTF
CDR3nt: TGTGCCAGCAGCTTAAACCCAGGGGATGGCTACACCTTC

abundance: .
j_gene: TRBJ1-1
v_gene: TRBV6-5
d_gene: .
CDR3aa: CASSFNVPGTEAFF
CDR3nt: TGTGCCAGCAGTTTCAACGTGCCAGGCACTGAAGCTTTCTTT

abundance: .
j_gene: TRBJ2-7
v_gene: TRBV27
d_gene: TRBD1
CDR3aa: CASSSWDRAYEQYF
CDR3nt: TGTGCCAGCAGTTCGTGGGACAGGGCCTACGAGCAGTACTTC

abundance: .
j_gene: TRBJ1-1
v_gene: TRBV27
d_gene: .
CDR3aa: CASSPSAHTEAFF
CDR3nt: TGTGCCAGCAGTCCCTCCGCCCATACCGAGGCTTTCTTT

abundance: .
j_gene: TRBJ1-5
v_gene: TRBV6-5
d_gene: .
CDR3aa: CASRQVSNQPQHF
CDR3nt: TGTGCCAGCAGACAGGTTAGCAATCAGCCCCAGCATTTT

abundance: .
j_gene: TRBJ2-1
v_gene: TRBV7-2
d_gene: .
CDR3aa: CASRTGWGGNEQFF
CDR3nt: TGTGCCAGCAGAACGGGATGGGGAGGCAATGAGCAGTTCTTC

abundance: .
j_gene: TRBJ2-3
v_gene: TRBV5-1
d_gene: TRBD2
CDR3aa: CASSSRPSGLAGASTDTQYF
CDR3nt: TGCGCCAGCAGCTCACGGCCCTCGGGACTAGCGGGTGCTAGCACAGATACGCAGTATTTT

abundance: once
j_gene: TRBJ2-3
v_gene: TRBV11-2
d_gene: TRBD2
CDR3aa: CASSLRASGRSDTQYF
CDR3nt: TGTGCCAGCAGCTTACGAGCGAGCGGGAGGTCAGATACGCAGTATTTT

abundance: .
j_gene: TRBJ1-3
v_gene: TRBV15
d_gene: .
CDR3aa: CATSRDRFSGNTIYF
CDR3nt: TGTGCCACCAGCAGAGACAGGTTCTCTGGAAACACCATATATTTT

abundance: .
j_gene: TRBJ1-6
v_gene: TRBV19
d_gene: .
CDR3aa: CASSIDIAYNSPLHF
CDR3nt: TGTGCCAGTAGTATCGACATTGCCTATAATTCACCCCTCCACTTT

abundance: once
j_gene: TRBJ1-1
v_gene: TRBV5-1
d_gene: .
CDR3aa: CASSLAEGTEAFF
CDR3nt: TGCGCCAGCAGCTTGGCGGAGGGCACTGAAGCTTTCTTT

abundance: .
j_gene: TRBJ1-1
v_gene: TRBV5-4
d_gene: .
CDR3aa: CASSARTQNTEAFF
CDR3nt: TGTGCCAGCAGCGCCAGAACACAAAACACTGAAGCTTTCTTT

abundance: .
j_gene: TRBJ2-7
v_gene: TRBV5-1
d_gene: TRBD1
CDR3aa: CASSKGQSSYEQYF
CDR3nt: TGCGCCAGCAGCAAGGGACAGAGCTCCTACGAGCAGTACTTC

abundance: .
j_gene: TRBJ1-1
v_gene: TRBV18
d_gene: TRBD1
CDR3aa: CASSPRTGDDMNTEAFF
CDR3nt: TGTGCCAGCTCACCGCGGACAGGGGATGACATGAACACTGAAGCTTTCTTT

abundance: .
j_gene: TRBJ2-1
v_gene: TRBV5-1
d_gene: .
CDR3aa: CASSSSFNEQFF
CDR3nt: TGCGCCAGCAGCTCCTCTTTCAATGAGCAGTTCTTC

abundance: .
j_gene: TRBJ1-1
v_gene: TRBV6-5
d_gene: .
CDR3aa: CASRTAAGNTEAFF
CDR3nt: TGTGCCAGCAGGACTGCCGCGGGGAACACTGAAGCTTTCTTT

abundance: .
j_gene: TRBJ1-1
v_gene: TRBV30
d_gene: .
CDR3aa: CAWSVMRDTEAFF
CDR3nt: TGTGCCTGGAGTGTAATGAGGGACACTGAAGCTTTCTTT

abundance: .
j_gene: TRBJ2-3
v_gene: TRBV10-1
d_gene: TRBD2
CDR3aa: CASSGGLAGFPRSTDTQYF
CDR3nt: TGCGCCAGCAGCGGGGGACTAGCGGGCTTCCCACGAAGCACAGATACGCAGTATTTT

abundance: few
j_gene: TRBJ1-5
v_gene: TRBV30
d_gene: TRBD1
CDR3aa: CAWSGQGDQPQHF
CDR3nt: TGTGCCTGGAGCGGACAGGGCGATCAGCCCCAGCATTTT

abundance: .
j_gene: TRBJ1-5
v_gene: TRBV6-1
d_gene: TRBD1
CDR3aa: CASNGDRGDQPQHF
CDR3nt: TGTGCCAGCAACGGTGACAGGGGTGATCAGCCCCAGCATTTT

abundance: .
j_gene: TRBJ2-5
v_gene: TRBV6-1
d_gene: TRBD2
CDR3aa: CASSEEVAGGQETQYF
CDR3nt: TGTGCCAGCAGTGAAGAGGTAGCGGGGGGTCAAGAGACCCAGTACTTC

abundance: .
j_gene: TRBJ2-5
v_gene: TRBV7-6
d_gene: TRBD1
CDR3aa: CASSSDRGGLETQYF
CDR3nt: TGTGCCAGCAGCTCTGACAGGGGTGGTTTAGAGACCCAGTACTTC

abundance: .
j_gene: TRBJ1-2
v_gene: TRBV25-1
d_gene: TRBD1
CDR3aa: CASSEFVPGGLYGYTF
CDR3nt: TGTGCCAGCAGTGAATTTGTCCCAGGGGGGCTCTATGGCTACACCTTC

abundance: .
j_gene: TRBJ2-2
v_gene: TRBV6-1
d_gene: TRBD1
CDR3aa: CASSETGGRTGELFF
CDR3nt: TGTGCCAGCAGTGAAACAGGGGGCAGGACCGGGGAGCTGTTTTTT

abundance: .
j_gene: TRBJ2-1
v_gene: TRBV7-3
d_gene: .
CDR3aa: CASSSQPSLSSYNEQFF
CDR3nt: TGTGCCAGCAGCTCGCAACCATCCTTGAGCTCCTACAATGAGCAGTTCTTC

abundance: .
j_gene: TRBJ2-7
v_gene: TRBV5-1
d_gene: TRBD2
CDR3aa: CASSLEPAATSGYSYEQYF
CDR3nt: TGCGCCAGCAGCTTGGAACCCGCTGCTACTAGCGGGTACTCCTACGAGCAGTACTTC

abundance: .
j_gene: TRBJ2-1
v_gene: TRBV9
d_gene: .
CDR3aa: CASSVVGGTPWNEQFF
CDR3nt: TGTGCCAGCAGCGTAGTAGGAGGTACACCGTGGAATGAGCAGTTCTTC